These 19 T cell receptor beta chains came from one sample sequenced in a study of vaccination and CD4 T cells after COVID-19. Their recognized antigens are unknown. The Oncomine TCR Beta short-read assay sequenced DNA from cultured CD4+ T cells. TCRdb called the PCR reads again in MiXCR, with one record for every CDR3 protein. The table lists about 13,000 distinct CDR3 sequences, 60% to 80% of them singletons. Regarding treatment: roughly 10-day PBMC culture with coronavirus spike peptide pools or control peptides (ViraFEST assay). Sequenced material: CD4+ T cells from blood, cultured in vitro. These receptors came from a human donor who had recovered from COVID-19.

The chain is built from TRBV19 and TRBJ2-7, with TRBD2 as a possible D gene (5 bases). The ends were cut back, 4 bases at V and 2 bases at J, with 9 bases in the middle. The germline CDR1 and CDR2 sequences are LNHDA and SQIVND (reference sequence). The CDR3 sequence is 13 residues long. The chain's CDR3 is CASSKPGTYEQYF. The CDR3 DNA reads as TGTGCCAGTAGTAAGCCGGGAACCTACGAGCAGTACTTC. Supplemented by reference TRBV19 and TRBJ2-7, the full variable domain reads DGGITQSPKYLFRKEGQNVTLSCEQNLNHDAMYWYRQDPGQGLRLIYYSQIVNDFQKGDIAEGYSVSREKKESFPLTVTSAQKNPTAFYLCASSKPGTYEQYFGPGTRLTVT.

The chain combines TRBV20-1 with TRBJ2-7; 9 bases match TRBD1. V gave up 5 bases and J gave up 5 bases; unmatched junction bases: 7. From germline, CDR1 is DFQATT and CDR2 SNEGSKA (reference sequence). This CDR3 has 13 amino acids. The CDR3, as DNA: TGCAGTGCTCCCGGGACAGGGTCTGACGAGCAGTACTTC. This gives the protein CSAPGTGSDEQYF.

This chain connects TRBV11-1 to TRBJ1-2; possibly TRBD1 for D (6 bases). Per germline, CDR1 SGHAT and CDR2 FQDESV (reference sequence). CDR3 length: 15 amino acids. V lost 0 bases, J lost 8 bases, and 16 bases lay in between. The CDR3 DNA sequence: TGTGCCAGCAGCTTAGCCCCGGGGGGGCTGAGCGGCTACACCTTC. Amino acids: CASSLAPGGLSGYTF.

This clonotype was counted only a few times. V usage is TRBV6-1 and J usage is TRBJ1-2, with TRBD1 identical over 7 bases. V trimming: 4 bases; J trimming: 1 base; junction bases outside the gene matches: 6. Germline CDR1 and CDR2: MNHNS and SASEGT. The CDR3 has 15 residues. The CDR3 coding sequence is TGTGCCAGCAGTGGACGGGACAGACTTAACTATGGCTACACCTTC. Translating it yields CASSGRDRLNYGYTF.

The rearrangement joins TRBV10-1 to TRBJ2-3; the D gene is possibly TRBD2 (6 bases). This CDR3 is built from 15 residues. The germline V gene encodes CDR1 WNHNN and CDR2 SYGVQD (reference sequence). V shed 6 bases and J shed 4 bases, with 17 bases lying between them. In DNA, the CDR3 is TGCGCCAGCAGCCTACTAGCTTACGGCTCAGATACGCAGTATTTT. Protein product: CASSLLAYGSDTQYF.

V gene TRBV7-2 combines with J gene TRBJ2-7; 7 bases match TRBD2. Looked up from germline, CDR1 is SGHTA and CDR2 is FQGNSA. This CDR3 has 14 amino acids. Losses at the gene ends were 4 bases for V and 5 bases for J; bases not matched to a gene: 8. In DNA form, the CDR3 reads TGTGCCAGCAGCTCCCGGGACTATCCCCACGAGCAGTACTTC. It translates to CASSSRDYPHEQYF.

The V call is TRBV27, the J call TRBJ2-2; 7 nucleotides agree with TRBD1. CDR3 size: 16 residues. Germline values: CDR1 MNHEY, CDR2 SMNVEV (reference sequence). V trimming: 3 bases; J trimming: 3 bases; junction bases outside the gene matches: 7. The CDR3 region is CASSFSGQADTGELFF. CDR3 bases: TGTGCCAGCAGTTTCTCCGGACAGGCCGACACCGGGGAGCTGTTTTTT.

The CDR3 nucleotides read TGTGCCAGCACCACAGGGCGGCACACAGATACGCAGTATTTT. This gives the protein CASTTGRHTDTQYF. This rearrangement joins TRBV28 to TRBJ2-3, with a weak D call TRBD1 (6 bases). Trimming pared 7 bases from V and 2 bases from J, leaving 13 bases between. The CDR3 extends over 14 amino acids. Germline V gene lookup returns CDR1 MDHEN and CDR2 SYDVKM.

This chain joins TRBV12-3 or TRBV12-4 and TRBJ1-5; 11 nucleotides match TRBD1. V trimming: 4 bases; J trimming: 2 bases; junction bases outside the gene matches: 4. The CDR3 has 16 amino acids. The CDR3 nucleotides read TGTGCCAGCAGTTCGGGACAGGGGGAAGGCAATCAGCCCCAGCATTTT. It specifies CASSSGQGEGNQPQHF.

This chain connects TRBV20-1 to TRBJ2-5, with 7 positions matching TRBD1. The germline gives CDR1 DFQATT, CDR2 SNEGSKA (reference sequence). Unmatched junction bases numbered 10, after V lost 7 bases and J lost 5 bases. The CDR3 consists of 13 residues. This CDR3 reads CSEGRGWTETQYF. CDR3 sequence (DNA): TGCAGTGAAGGCAGGGGGTGGACGGAGACCCAGTACTTC.

The CDR3 region is CASSSGPINSPLHF. CDR3 in DNA: TGTGCCAGCAGCTCCGGGCCCATTAATTCACCCCTCCACTTT. The J gene is TRBJ1-6, the V gene TRBV28; D not certain. Trimming shortened V by 6 bases and J by 6 bases, and 12 bases separated the two germline ends. CDR3 size: 14 residues. Germline assignment: CDR1 MDHEN and CDR2 SYDVKM.

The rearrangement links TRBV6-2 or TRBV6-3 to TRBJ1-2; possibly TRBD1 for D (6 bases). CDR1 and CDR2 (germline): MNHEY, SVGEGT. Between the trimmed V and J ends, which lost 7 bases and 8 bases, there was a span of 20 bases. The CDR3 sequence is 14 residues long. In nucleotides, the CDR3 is TGTGCCAGCACCATACCCACAGGGAGGAAAGGCTACACCTTC. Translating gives CASTIPTGRKGYTF.

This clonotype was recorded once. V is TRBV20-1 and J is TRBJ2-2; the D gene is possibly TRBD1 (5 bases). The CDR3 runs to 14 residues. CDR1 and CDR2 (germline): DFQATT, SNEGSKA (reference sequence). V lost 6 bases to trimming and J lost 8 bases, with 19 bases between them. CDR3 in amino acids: CSAKYRGGWGELFF. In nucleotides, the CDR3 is TGCAGTGCAAAATATAGGGGCGGTTGGGGGGAGCTGTTTTTT.

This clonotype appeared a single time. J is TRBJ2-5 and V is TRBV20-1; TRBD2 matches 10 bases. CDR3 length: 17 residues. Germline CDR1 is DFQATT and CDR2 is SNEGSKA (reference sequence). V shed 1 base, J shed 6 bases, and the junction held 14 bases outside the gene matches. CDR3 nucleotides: TGCAGTGCTAGAGTCGGCGCAGGTCTAGCGGGAGCCAAGACCCAGTACTTC. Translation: CSARVGAGLAGAKTQYF.

The CDR3 sequence: CASSVGTGGGYTF. The CDR3 coding sequence is TGTGCCAGCAGCGTCGGGACAGGCGGGGGCTACACCTTC. The V gene is TRBV7-9, the J gene TRBJ1-2; 8 nucleotides match TRBD1. This CDR3 has 13 amino acids. Trimming removed 5 bases from V and 8 bases from J; junction bases left unmatched: 7. Germline CDR1 and CDR2: SEHNR and FQNEAQ (reference sequence).

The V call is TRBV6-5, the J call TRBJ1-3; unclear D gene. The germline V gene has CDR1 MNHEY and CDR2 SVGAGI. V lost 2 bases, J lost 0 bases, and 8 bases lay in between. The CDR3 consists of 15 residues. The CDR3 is CASSYAARSGNTIYF. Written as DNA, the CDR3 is TGTGCCAGCAGTTACGCAGCCCGCTCTGGAAACACCATATATTTT.

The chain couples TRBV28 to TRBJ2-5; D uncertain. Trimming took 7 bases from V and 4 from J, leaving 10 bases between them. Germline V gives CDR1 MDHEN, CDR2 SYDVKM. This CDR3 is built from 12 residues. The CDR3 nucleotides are TGTGCCAGCAACTTAAGGCGAGAGACCCAGTACTTC. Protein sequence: CASNLRRETQYF.

The CDR3, as DNA: TGTGCCAGCAGATCGGGGGGCACAGATACGCAGTATTTT. Protein: CASRSGGTDTQYF. The V gene is TRBV11-2, the J gene TRBJ2-3; D may be TRBD2 (6 bases). V dropped 6 bases and J dropped 1 base, with 8 bases sitting between them. Germline assignment: CDR1 SGHAT and CDR2 FQNNGV. The CDR3 has 13 amino acids. The whole variable domain, remainder taken from reference TRBV11-2 and TRBJ2-3, is EAGVAQSPRYKIIEKRQSVAFWCNPISGHATLYWYQQILGQGPKLLIQFQNNGVVDDSQLPKDRFSAERLKGVDSTLKIQPAKLEDSAVYLCASRSGGTDTQYFGPGTRLTVL.

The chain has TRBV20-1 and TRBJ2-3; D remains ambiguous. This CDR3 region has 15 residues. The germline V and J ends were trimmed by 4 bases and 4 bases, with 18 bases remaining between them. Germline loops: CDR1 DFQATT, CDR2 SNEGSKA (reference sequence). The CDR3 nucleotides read TGCAGTGCTAACCCGGGCCCTCGGGCTCCAGATACGCAGTATTTT. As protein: CSANPGPRAPDTQYF.